This T cell receptor (beta chain) derives from a study of T-cell memory formation after mild COVID-19. This clonotype showed up just a few times. The antigen remains unidentified. From 5'RACE with constant-segment primers came TCR alpha and TCR beta cDNA libraries that carried sample barcodes and UMIs. TCRdb called the 5' RACE reads again in MiXCR, with one record for every CDR3 protein. The sample carries 150,000 to 200,000 distinct CDR3 sequences, roughly 10% recorded once. The study's findings and limits: There was no confirmation that second-wave clones peaking on day 37 were SARS-CoV-2 specific.

The CDR3 spans 13 residues. Trimming stripped 0 bases from V and 2 bases from J, with 5 bases between. Per the germline V gene, CDR1 is SGDLS and CDR2 is YYNGEE. The origin of this receptor is a man aged 18 to 30 who had mild COVID-19 (a few samples of this study predate the infection). Cell type and time point are not known. Input material: PBMCs or a T cell subset sorted from them (not recorded which). The chain has TRBV9 and TRBJ1-2, with D hard to call. CDR3 protein: CASSVGRNYGYTF. CDR3 in DNA: TGTGCCAGCAGCGTAGGACGGAACTATGGCTACACCTTC.